These T cell receptor beta chains were read from a single sample in a study of T cell responses to AZD1222 COVID-19 vaccine. Sequenced by immunoSEQ multiplex PCR; TCRdb stores in-frame clones only, minus some. This table holds 150,000 to 200,000 clones, 90% found once. The material was peripheral blood, obtained 28 days after the second AZD1222 dose. The source of these receptors is an adult who received the AZD1222 COVID-19 vaccine. CDR3s include the opening cysteine and the closing phenylalanine or tryptophan. A D gene is named only where the DNA matches it firmly. The size entry is marked missing in some rows and otherwise reads once, few, many or a size class.

TRBJ1-5,TRBV4-2,NA,NA,TGTGCCAGCAGCCAAGTACAGGACTCGAATCAGCCCCAGCATTTT,CASSQVQDSNQPQHF
TRBJ2-1,TRBV10-3,NA,TRBD1,TGTGCCATCAGTCCCGGGACAGGAAGGGGTAATGAGCAGTTCTTC,CAISPGTGRGNEQFF
TRBJ2-7,TRBV12-5,NA,TRBD1,TGTGCTAGTGGCCAGGGGGCGGGCGAGCAGTACTTC,CASGQGAGEQYF
TRBJ2-5,TRBV30,few,NA,TGTGCCTGGAGGGCGGAGGGCAGGGGCCAAGAGACCCAGTACTTC,CAWRAEGRGQETQYF
TRBJ1-6,TRBV28,NA,NA,TGTGCCAGCAGAACACACGGTTCACCCCTCCACTTT,CASRTHGSPLHF
TRBJ2-7,TRBV28,NA,TRBD2,TGTGCCAGCAGTTTCTCTTGGACTAGCGGGAGGGCGGAGTACTTC,CASSFSWTSGRAEYF
TRBJ2-7,TRBV4-2,NA,TRBD1,TGTGCCAGCAGCCAAGAGGACCAAGGGGGCCGGACCTACGAGCAGTACTTC,CASSQEDQGGRTYEQYF
TRBJ1-5,TRBV6-1,NA,TRBD1,TGTGCCAGCAGTGGCTGGACAGGGTCAAAGGCGGGGAGCAATCAGCCCCAGCATTTT,CASSGWTGSKAGSNQPQHF
TRBJ1-2,TRBV29-1,NA,TRBD1,TGCAGCGTTGATGACAGGGCCCCTGGCAACTATGGCTACACCTTC,CSVDDRAPGNYGYTF
TRBJ1-5,TRBV19,NA,NA,TGTGCCAGTAGTCCATCGAGTAGCAATCAGCCCCAGCATTTT,CASSPSSSNQPQHF
TRBJ2-6,TRBV5-1,NA,TRBD1,TGCGCCAGCAGCCTAGGACAGGGGGGTACTGGGGCCAACGTCCTGACTTTC,CASSLGQGGTGANVLTF
TRBJ1-2,TRBV7-6,NA,NA,TGTGCCAGCAGCTTAGCAGGCAGCAGGGCTAACTATGGCTACACCTTC,CASSLAGSRANYGYTF
TRBJ1-2,TRBV28,NA,NA,TGTGCCAGCATCTCAGGGTTATGGGAAACTAACTATGGCTACACCTTC,CASISGLWETNYGYTF
TRBJ1-2,TRBV19,NA,NA,TGTGCCAGTAGTATTTCCCCGGCAGGTTACTATGGCTACACCTTC,CASSISPAGYYGYTF
TRBJ2-3,TRBV7-2,NA,NA,TGTGCCAGCAGCTCGGGTGGGGGAGGCACAGATACGCAGTATTTT,CASSSGGGGTDTQYF
TRBJ2-5,TRBV24-1,NA,TRBD1,TGTGCCACCAGTGACGACAGGGGCGCTGAAGAGACCCAGTACTTC,CATSDDRGAEETQYF
TRBJ2-2,TRBV28,NA,TRBD1,TGTGCCAGCAGTTTATTTGCGACAGGGGACGCCGGGGAGCTGTTTTTT,CASSLFATGDAGELFF
TRBJ2-1,TRBV3-1/TRBV3-2,NA,NA,TGTGCCAGCAGCCAAGTAGGAGAGGATGAGCAGTTCTTC,CASSQVGEDEQFF
TRBJ1-2,TRBV28,once,NA,TGTGCCAGTAGAGCTAACTATGGCTACACCTTC,CASRANYGYTF
TRBJ2-7,TRBV5-4,NA,NA,TGTGCCAGCAGCTCGTCCTACGAGCAGTACTTC,CASSSSYEQYF
TRBJ1-3,TRBV30,NA,NA,TGTGCCTGGAGTGTTTGGGGGCAAAGCTCTGGAAACACCATATATTTT,CAWSVWGQSSGNTIYF
TRBJ1-2,TRBV7-9,NA,TRBD1,TGTGCCAGCACTCGGACAGGGGGAAGGTATGGCTACACCTTC,CASTRTGGRYGYTF